Given below is one T cell receptor (beta chain) in context. TCRdb keeps only in-frame clones here, not all; method: immunoSEQ multiplex PCR. The repertoire holds about 220,000 clones, more than 65% seen once, with roughly 3% in the top ten. This record comes from a study of blood T cell repertoires in COVID-19. The CDR3 has 15 residues. The ends lost 0 bases at V and 5 bases at J; junction bases unmatched: 7. The germline gives CDR1 GTSNPN, CDR2 SVGIG (reference sequence). This sequence joins TRBV30 and TRBJ2-5, with 9 nucleotides matching TRBD1. The sequence was collected from a woman younger than 45 who had recovered from COVID-19. Sequencing used peripheral blood. The DNA for the CDR3 is TGTGCCTGGAGTGTACGGACAGGGGCACGTGAGACCCAGTACTTC. Residues: CAWSVRTGARETQYF.